Ten or more counts support the clone carrying this TCR beta chain. Mismatch with germline at one junction end may stem from a read error. Germline V lookup: CDR1 DFQATT, CDR2 SNEGSKA (reference sequence). The CDR3 contains 17 residues. This sample's time point: before trial treatment. TCR amplification involved 20 PCR cycles with a constant-region primer and V-primer adapter. TCRdb recomputed calls from the reads with MiXCR, one row per CDR3 protein. The data contain roughly 46,000 distinct CDR3 sequences, 10% to 15% of them seen just once; the ten biggest clones take up approximately 6.2%. These data originate in a study of low-dose radiotherapy and immunotherapy resistance in tumors.

Source: PBMCs, taken before treatment. This chain links TRBV20-1 with TRBJ1-2; 10 bases align to TRBD1. The receptor comes from a female donor with ovarian cancer. In nucleotides, the CDR3 is TGCAGTGCTAGAGAGGCCCCCGGGACAGGGGCCGAGAACATACCCTTCTTC. Translated, it gives CSAREAPGTGAENIPFF.